This T cell receptor (beta chain) was found in a study of T cell responses to AZD1222 COVID-19 vaccine. Study results and limitations: An increase in Spike-specific TCR breadth and depth was observed after two AZD1222 doses. Repertoire samples came only from after the peak T cell response.

This clone has a single count. What it binds is not known. The protocol was immunoSEQ multiplex PCR, while the TCRdb copy is restricted to in-frame clones and leaves out a portion. The sample holds about 84,000 clones; about 86% are singletons and the top ten take 5.6%. Per germline, CDR1 MDHEN and CDR2 SYDVKM. This CDR3 comprises 15 residues. V lost 4 bases and J lost 6; bases outside the gene matches: 7. The rearrangement uses TRBV28 and TRBJ1-5, with 9 positions matching TRBD1. Sample: peripheral blood, taken 28 days after the second AZD1222 dose. This TCR was sampled from an adult who received the AZD1222 COVID-19 vaccine. This chain's CDR3 is CASSSPGQGSQPQHF. The CDR3 coding sequence is TGTGCCAGCAGTTCCCCCGGACAGGGGAGTCAGCCCCAGCATTTT. Complete variable domain (other parts from reference TRBV28 and TRBJ1-5): DVKVTQSSRYLVKRTGEKVFLECVQDMDHENMFWYRQDPGLGLRLIYFSYDVKMKEKGDIPEGYSVSREKKERFSLILESASTNQTSMYLCASSSPGQGSQPQHFGDGTRLSIL.